The next 5 T cell receptor beta chains were all read from a single sample in a study of T cell repertoires in cytomegalovirus infection. Their antigens are not known. TCRdb reprocessed the reads with MiXCR, giving one entry per CDR3 protein. The sample carries 200,000 to 250,000 distinct CDR3 sequences, less than 50% recorded once. The source material was CD8+ T cells from cultured PBMCs, sampled from culture after CMV antigen stimulation. The receptors originated from a human donor in good health (CMV status not recorded). Some clones in this sample may be carry-over from other donors' samples.

The CDR3 DNA follows: TGTGCCAGCAGCCATCGGACAGTGGGTGGGACAGATACGCAGTATTTT. Residues: CASSHRTVGGTDTQYF. This chain joins TRBV12-3 or TRBV12-4 and TRBJ2-3, with a weak D call TRBD1 (6 bases). CDR3 length equals 16 residues. V dropped 6 bases and J dropped 3 bases, with 19 bases sitting between them.

The table lists this clonotype with a few counts. This chain connects TRBV7-6 to TRBJ1-2; D may be TRBD1 (6 bases). The V gene lost 5 bases and the J gene lost 4 bases, with 14 bases spanning the gap. The CDR3 contains 14 residues. The germline V gene has CDR1 SGHVS and CDR2 FNYEAQ. In nucleotides, the CDR3 is TGTGCCAGCAGCCCGGACAGTCTTGCCTATGGCTACACCTTC. It yields the protein CASSPDSLAYGYTF.

In its sample, this clonotype was seen a few times. The J gene is TRBJ1-5, the V gene TRBV25-1; D is unresolved. Trimming pared 3 bases from V and 3 bases from J, leaving 3 bases between. Germline V CDR1 and CDR2: MGHDK, SYGVNS. This CDR3 contains 12 residues. The CDR3 spells CASSEANQPQHF. As DNA, the CDR3 is TGTGCCAGCAGTGAGGCCAATCAGCCCCAGCATTTT.

Regarding this clonotype: This may arise from a read error, as a much more abundant clone is one base away. The chain recombines TRBV7-4 with TRBJ1-1; TRBD1 is a possible D gene (5 bases). Trimming took off 0 bases at V and 6 bases at J, with 5 bases between the two ends. From germline, CDR1 is SGHVT and CDR2 SQSDAQ. The CDR3 loop spans 12 amino acids. In DNA, the CDR3 is TGTGCCAGCAGCTTAGCGGGGGCTGAAGCTTTCTTT. Translated: CASSLAGAEAFF.

The chain is built from TRBV7-8 and TRBJ2-5; 9 bases map to TRBD1. V gave up 5 bases and J gave up 4 bases; unmatched junction bases: 11. This CDR3 has 16 amino acids. Germline V gene data show CDR1 as SGHVS and CDR2 as FQNEAQ. The CDR3 DNA follows: TGTGCCAGCAGCAACCTCGGGGACAGGGAGACAGAGACCCAGTACTTC. Translation gives CASSNLGDRETETQYF. Drawing the rest from reference TRBV7-8 and TRBJ2-5, the complete variable domain is GAGVSQSPRYKVAKRGQDVALRCDPISGHVSLFWYQQALGQGPEFLTYFQNEAQLDKSGLPSDRFFAERPEGSVSTLKIQRTQQEDSAVYLCASSNLGDRETETQYFGPGTRLLVL.